The 14 T cell receptor beta chains listed next were all sequenced from one sample in a study of cytomegalovirus exposure and HLA in healthy donors. Generated by immunoSEQ multiplex PCR, the TCRdb table keeps only in-frame clones and is missing some. The sample has about 360,000 clones, more than 80% seen once. Sequences were obtained from PBMCs. All receptors derive from a woman between 18 and 29 years old in good health and CMV-seronegative.

The chain combines TRBV6-6 with TRBJ1-2; 7 bases are shared with TRBD1. The CDR3 extends over 11 amino acids. Germline V CDR1 and CDR2: MNHNY, SVGAGI (reference sequence). V lost 9 bases, J lost 3 bases, and 1 base stayed unmatched. The CDR3 reads CASGTDYGYTF. Written as DNA, the CDR3 is TGTGCCAGTGGGACAGACTATGGCTACACCTTC.

The gene calls are TRBV6-1 and TRBJ1-6; TRBD1 might be the D (5 bases). The germline V gene encodes CDR1 MNHNS and CDR2 SASEGT. The V and J ends lost 6 bases and 5 bases respectively, with 11 bases between them. The CDR3 runs to 14 residues. The CDR3 protein is CASRLDRNNSPLHF. DNA for the CDR3: TGTGCCAGCAGGCTTGACAGAAATAATTCACCCCTCCACTTT.

The chain recombines TRBV2 with TRBJ2-1, with 8 bases lining up with TRBD1. V lost 6 bases and J lost 2; bases outside the gene matches: 6. The CDR3 spans 15 residues. The germline V gene has CDR1 SNHLY and CDR2 FYNNEI. The CDR3, as DNA: TGTGCCAGCAGGCCCGACAGGGGCCCCTACAATGAGCAGTTCTTC. Protein sequence: CASRPDRGPYNEQFF.

The V gene is TRBV27, the J gene TRBJ2-3; the D gene is possibly TRBD1 (6 bases). CDR3 size: 15 residues. Germline V gene data show CDR1 as MNHEY and CDR2 as SMNVEV (reference sequence). Between the trimmed V and J ends, which lost 5 bases and 3 bases, there was a span of 15 bases. This chain's CDR3 is CASSPFGGSTDTQYF. CDR3 nucleotide sequence: TGTGCCAGCAGTCCATTTGGGGGCTCAACAGATACGCAGTATTTT.

This sequence joins TRBV11-2 and TRBJ1-2, with TRBD1 matching over 10 bases. The CDR3 is 13 residues long. The trim removed 5 bases at V and 6 bases at J, leaving 3 bases unmatched. Germline CDR1 SGHAT, CDR2 FQNNGV. The chain's CDR3 is CASSLGQGDGYTF. The CDR3 DNA reads TGTGCCAGCAGCCTAGGACAGGGGGATGGCTACACCTTC. Complete variable domain (other parts from reference TRBV11-2 and TRBJ1-2): EAGVAQSPRYKIIEKRQSVAFWCNPISGHATLYWYQQILGQGPKLLIQFQNNGVVDDSQLPKDRFSAERLKGVDSTLKIQPAKLEDSAVYLCASSLGQGDGYTFGSGTRLTVV.

The chain joins TRBV28 to TRBJ2-7; D is possibly TRBD1 (6 bases). CDR1 and CDR2 (germline): MDHEN, SYDVKM. The CDR3 has 15 amino acids. Trimming pared 3 bases from V and 0 bases from J, leaving 12 bases between. The DNA for the CDR3 is TGTGCCAGCAGTTTCTGGCAGGGGTACTCCTACGAGCAGTACTTC. This encodes CASSFWQGYSYEQYF. The whole variable domain, filled in from reference TRBV28 and TRBJ2-7, reads DVKVTQSSRYLVKRTGEKVFLECVQDMDHENMFWYRQDPGLGLRLIYFSYDVKMKEKGDIPEGYSVSREKKERFSLILESASTNQTSMYLCASSFWQGYSYEQYFGPGTRLTVT.

V usage is TRBV5-3 and J usage is TRBJ2-1, with 9 bases fitting TRBD1. TRBV5-3 has ORF status, its function being uncertain. The V segment lost 0 bases and the J segment 7 bases; nucleotides outside the gene matches: 5. The CDR3 is 15 amino acids. The CDR3 spells CARSLGDRDRNEQFF. The CDR3 region has the DNA TGTGCCAGAAGCTTGGGGGACAGGGATAGGAATGAGCAGTTCTTC.

V gene TRBV2 combines with J gene TRBJ2-1; TRBD1 might be the D (6 bases). Trimming took 2 bases from V and 15 from J, leaving 23 bases between them. CDR3 length: 15 amino acids. The germline V gene encodes CDR1 SNHLY and CDR2 FYNNEI. The CDR3 coding sequence is TGTGCCAGCAGTGAAAGGTCGGGACACCAACCCGGCACGTTCTTC. Translation gives CASSERSGHQPGTFF.

This clone appeared once. The chain has TRBV7-8 and TRBJ1-5; 9 bases map to TRBD1. J gave up 12 bases and V 1 base, and 16 bases lay outside the gene matches. Germline V gives CDR1 SGHVS, CDR2 FQNEAQ. The CDR3 runs to 17 residues. The CDR3, as DNA: TGTGCCAGCAGCTTAGTGGGACAGGGTGGGTATCCCAGAGGCCAGCATTTT. This encodes CASSLVGQGGYPRGQHF.

The J gene is TRBJ1-1, the V gene TRBV5-1; D is unclear. The CDR3 contains 14 residues. Trimming took off 4 bases at V and 3 bases at J, with 13 bases between the two ends. The germline V gene has CDR1 SGHRS and CDR2 YFSETQ. CDR3 DNA: TGCGCCAGCAGCAGGGAGAGGATGGACACTGAAGCTTTCTTT. Translation gives CASSRERMDTEAFF. The whole variable domain, filled in from reference TRBV5-1 and TRBJ1-1, reads KAGVTQTPRYLIKTRGQQVTLSCSPISGHRSVSWYQQTPGQGLQFLFEYFSETQRNKGNFPGRFSGRQFSNSRSEMNVSTLELGDSALYLCASSRERMDTEAFFGQGTRLTVV.

The V gene is TRBV5-1, the J gene TRBJ2-7; D not resolved. V was cut by 4 bases and J by 3 bases, with 8 bases left in between. Germline lookup yields CDR1 SGHRS and CDR2 YFSETQ. CDR3 size: 12 residues. CDR3 in DNA: TGCGCCAGCAGCCCGACGGGCTACGAGCAGTACTTC. Its protein is CASSPTGYEQYF.

The J gene is TRBJ2-1, the V gene TRBV27; 13 nucleotides line up with TRBD2. The CDR3 runs 14 residues. CDR1 is MNHEY and CDR2 is SMNVEV in the germline V gene (reference sequence). After removal of 10 bases from V and 7 bases from J, the junction contained 7 bases not matched to a gene. In nucleotides, the CDR3 is TGTGCCATCAAAACTAGCGGGAGGGGGAATGAGCAGTTCTTC. This gives the protein CAIKTSGRGNEQFF.

The chain recombines TRBV4-2 with TRBJ1-2; D may be TRBD1 (6 bases). This CDR3 comprises 15 residues. V lost 3 bases to trimming and J lost 5 bases, with 16 bases between them. Germline V gene lookup returns CDR1 LGHNA and CDR2 YNFKEQ. CDR3 nucleotides: TGTGCCAGCAGCCAGTCGGGGGGCTTTTATTATGGCTACACCTTC. It codes for CASSQSGGFYYGYTF.

This clone was counted between two and nine times. Written as DNA, the CDR3 is TGTGCCAGCAGTCAGGGGCCAAACACCTCTGGAAACACCATATATTTT. Protein sequence: CASSQGPNTSGNTIYF. The rearrangement links TRBV7-3 to TRBJ1-3; D possibly corresponds to TRBD1 (6 bases). Germline CDR1 and CDR2: SGHTA and FQGTGA. The CDR3 has 16 amino acids. Trimming left V 6 bases short and J 0 bases short, with 15 bases between.